This T cell receptor (beta chain) was sequenced for a study of blood T cells in healthy people across ages. Study background: When template switching was applied, about one barcoded beta molecule was captured per two T cells.

With 4 bases clipped from V and 3 bases from J, the junction kept 9 bases outside the gene matches. This CDR3 has 15 residues. Germline V CDR1 and CDR2: SGHRS, YFSETQ. Primed by a sample-barcoded 5' primer and a J-beta primer mix, a second PCR proceeded for about 6 to 12 cycles. Researchers report that a template-switch adaptor with 12 random nucleotides tagged each cDNA molecule. MiXCR was run by TCRdb on the 5' RACE reads, yielding one entry per CDR3 protein. The sample shows approximately 730,000 distinct CDR3 sequences, about 48% of them seen only once. Investigators took 8 to 10 milliliters of peripheral blood from every donor.

The chain has TRBV5-1 and TRBJ2-7, with 8 positions matching TRBD1. The source is a man older than 75 in good health. Sample: blood. CDR3 protein: CASSARGGQGYEQYF. CDR3 DNA: TGCGCCAGCAGCGCACGAGGAGGACAGGGCTACGAGCAGTACTTC.